Following are 4 T cell receptor beta chains from one sample sequenced in a study of T cell changes during pregnancy in multiple sclerosis. Sequenced by immunoSEQ multiplex PCR; TCRdb stores in-frame clones only, minus some. The table shows some 90,000 clones, with about 92% occurring only once. The source was peripheral blood, collected in the first trimester of pregnancy. These receptors all stem from a female donor with multiple sclerosis, enrolled in a pregnancy study.

The J gene is TRBJ1-1, the V gene TRBV19; 7 positions match TRBD1. From germline, CDR1 is LNHDA and CDR2 SQIVND (reference sequence). The CDR3 runs 16 residues. The V and J ends lost 3 bases and 0 bases, in that order; junction bases with no gene match: 7. The CDR3 loop reads CASSMSQQGMNTEAFF. The CDR3 nucleotides are TGTGCCAGTAGTATGTCTCAACAGGGGATGAACACTGAAGCTTTCTTT.

V usage is TRBV10-1 and J usage is TRBJ1-5; D may be TRBD1 (5 bases). This CDR3 has 14 residues. Germline-derived CDR1 and CDR2 are WNHNN and SYGVQD (reference sequence). V lost 6 bases, J lost 3 bases, and 12 bases lay in between. The CDR3 region is CASSQDSYNQPQHF. The CDR3 DNA is TGCGCCAGCAGCCAAGACAGCTACAATCAGCCCCAGCATTTT.

This clone has just one count. This rearrangement joins TRBV29-1 to TRBJ2-7; tentative D call: TRBD1 (5 bases). V was cut by 0 bases and J by 0 bases, with 12 bases left in between. The CDR3 contains 15 residues. The V gene's germline CDR1 is SQVTM and CDR2 ANQGSEA. CDR3 sequence: CSVEERDSYSYEQYF. The CDR3 region has the DNA TGCAGCGTTGAAGAGAGAGACAGCTACTCCTACGAGCAGTACTTC.

The rearrangement links TRBV5-4 to TRBJ1-2; 8 bases match TRBD1. The CDR3 loop spans 15 amino acids. V shed 2 bases, J shed 3 bases, and the junction held 6 bases outside the gene matches. Germline V gives CDR1 SGHNT, CDR2 YYREEE (reference sequence). CDR3 residues: CASSFLTGGHYGYTF. In DNA form, the CDR3 reads TGTGCCAGCAGCTTCCTAACAGGGGGGCACTATGGCTACACCTTC.